This T cell receptor (beta chain) was identified during a study of T-cell memory formation after mild COVID-19. Study-wide results and limits: Later expanders leaned toward CD4+, whereas clones contracting from day 15 to 85 were balanced CD4/CD8. Second-wave clones with a day 37 peak had unconfirmed SARS-CoV-2 specificity.

The sample holds a few counts of this clonotype. Its specificity is not known. CDR1 KGHDR and CDR2 SFDVKD come from the germline V gene. V lost 4 bases and J lost 5; bases outside the gene matches: 8. The CDR3 totals 15 residues. After 5'RACE with constant-segment primers, TCR alpha and TCR beta cDNA libraries carrying sample barcodes and UMIs were obtained. Each CDR3 protein is one row after TCRdb ran MiXCR on the 5' RACE reads. The sample lists 450,000 to 650,000 distinct CDR3 sequences, roughly 17% occurring once. The chain has TRBV24-1 and TRBJ1-1, with TRBD1 matching 8 bases. Sequences were obtained from PBMCs or a T cell subset sorted from them (not recorded which). The clonotype comes from an adult woman who had mild COVID-19 (a few samples of this study predate the infection). Cell type and time point are not known. This chain's CDR3 is CATSDGQGQETEAFF. CDR3 DNA: TGTGCCACCAGTGACGGACAGGGACAGGAAACTGAAGCTTTCTTT.